The text below deals with one T cell receptor beta chain. What it binds is not known. TCRdb itself ran the reads through MiXCR, one entry per CDR3 protein. Among fewer than 1,000,000 distinct CDR3 sequences listed, roughly 31% were seen once. CDR3 length: 16 amino acids. Germline V gene lookup returns CDR1 MNHEY and CDR2 SVGEGT. This sample stems from a study of T cell repertoires in cytomegalovirus infection. Study-level background: Based on public TCR beta signatures, there were indications of CMV infection and of a matching HLA type.

The study, taken as a whole, reports: The ex vivo response showed dominance by HLA-C-restricted CMV-specific TCR beta clonotypes.

The chain combines TRBV6-2 or TRBV6-3 with TRBJ2-7; D tentatively fits TRBD1 or TRBD2 (6 bases each). Source: cultured CD8+ T cells from PBMCs, taken from culture after CMV antigen stimulation. The clonotype comes from a human donor in good health (CMV status not recorded). Some clones in this sample may be carry-over from other donors' samples. CDR3 in DNA: TGTGCCAACAGTCCTTCGGGGGCCCGGGGGTCCTACGAGCAGTACGTC. Its translation: CANSPSGARGSYEQYV.